The 18 T cell receptor beta chains in this list originate from one sample, sequenced in a study of OX40 agonist ivuxolimab in advanced cancers. The table came from immunoSEQ multiplex PCR; TCRdb's copy has only in-frame clones and leaves some out. The sample yields 63,000 or so clones, 70% to 90% seen once. The sequenced sample was CD4+ or CD8+ T cells sorted from blood, obtained in a trial of the OX40 agonist ivuxolimab. The receptors shown here come from an adult with an advanced solid tumor such as melanoma, head and neck, liver or kidney cancer.

This clone was found a few times. J is TRBJ2-2 and V is TRBV5-1; TRBD1 matches at 10 bases. The germline gives CDR1 SGHRS, CDR2 YFSETQ. There are 16 residues in the CDR3. V dropped 2 bases and J dropped 4; count of bases not matched to a gene: 5. CDR3 sequence: CASSLGTGDFTGELFF. The DNA of the CDR3 is TGCGCCAGCAGCTTAGGGACAGGGGATTTCACCGGGGAGCTGTTTTTT.

In DNA form, the CDR3 reads TGTGCCAGCAGTTTATACGCGGGCTCCTACGAGCAGTACTTC. This gives the protein CASSLYAGSYEQYF. This chain links TRBV27 with TRBJ2-7; tentative D call: TRBD2 (5 bases). Trimming took 1 base from V and 0 from J, leaving 7 bases between them. Germline assignment: CDR1 MNHEY and CDR2 SMNVEV (reference sequence). This CDR3 region has 14 residues.

This clone has only a few counts. V usage is TRBV18 and J usage is TRBJ1-5; maybe TRBD1 (5 bases). Germline loops: CDR1 KGHSH, CDR2 LQKENI. Between the trimmed V and J ends, which lost 3 bases and 2 bases, there was a span of 14 bases. CDR3 size: 16 residues. CDR3 bases: TGTGCCAGCTCACCGTCGGGGGTTGGGGGCAATCAGCCCCAGCATTTT. It is translated as CASSPSGVGGNQPQHF.

The chain is built from TRBV11-3 and TRBJ2-7; D remains ambiguous. This CDR3 has 12 amino acids. Germline-derived CDR1 and CDR2 are SGHNT and YENEEA. The ends were cut back, 0 bases at V and 6 bases at J, with 6 bases in the middle. The DNA of the CDR3 is TGTGCCAGCAGCTTAGATCTCTCCGAGCAGTACTTC. Its translation is CASSLDLSEQYF.

The V gene is TRBV5-6, the J gene TRBJ2-5, with D possibly TRBD1 on 5 matching bases. V was pared by 1 base and J by 1 base, with 14 bases between. This CDR3 has 16 residues. In germline, CDR1 is SGHDT, CDR2 YYEEEE. The chain's CDR3 is CASSLWGGALQETQYF. DNA for the CDR3: TGTGCCAGCAGCTTGTGGGGTGGGGCCCTCCAAGAGACCCAGTACTTC.

The chain carries TRBV11-2 and TRBJ2-5; D is uncertain. The V gene's germline CDR1 is SGHAT and CDR2 FQNNGV. CDR3 length: 16 amino acids. Trimming stripped 2 bases from V and 0 bases from J, with 13 bases between. In DNA, the CDR3 is TGTGCCAGCAGCTTATTCGGCCCAGCGTACCAAGAGACCCAGTACTTC. Translation: CASSLFGPAYQETQYF.

This clone was found a few times. The chain couples TRBV6-5 to TRBJ1-4; D is undetermined. Per the germline V gene, CDR1 is MNHEY and CDR2 is SVGAGI. V shed 7 bases and J shed 5 bases, with 11 bases lying between them. The CDR3 covers 13 residues. The CDR3 region is CASTDSPNEKLFF. CDR3 in DNA: TGTGCCAGCACCGACTCACCCAATGAAAAACTGTTTTTT.

This rearrangement joins TRBV28 to TRBJ2-2; 9 bases align to TRBD2. The CDR3 runs 13 residues. V lost 6 bases to trimming and J lost 7 bases; unmatched junction nucleotides: 3. Germline lookup yields CDR1 MDHEN and CDR2 SYDVKM. The CDR3 nucleotides read TGTGCCAGCAGGCGGGGGGGGGACGGGGAGCTGTTTTTT. Translating it yields CASRRGGDGELFF.

The genes are TRBV27 and TRBJ1-5, with D perhaps TRBD1 (5 bases). The CDR3 covers 12 residues. CDR1 MNHEY and CDR2 SMNVEV come from the germline V gene (reference sequence). The V and J ends lost 7 bases and 7 bases respectively, with 11 bases between them. The CDR3: CASNQGNQPQHF. The CDR3 nucleotides are TGTGCCAGCAACCAGGGAAACCAGCCCCAGCATTTT.

This sequence joins TRBV5-1 and TRBJ2-2; 9 positions agree with TRBD1. Germline-derived CDR1 and CDR2 are SGHRS and YFSETQ. This CDR3 comprises 16 residues. J lost 3 bases, V lost 1 base, and 4 bases had no gene match. In DNA, the CDR3 is TGCGCCAGCAGCTTGCCGGACAGGGGATACACCGGGGAGCTGTTTTTT. It is translated as CASSLPDRGYTGELFF.

This clone was recorded only once. The chain carries TRBV7-4 and TRBJ2-7; TRBD2 matches 9 bases. V lost 1 base to trimming and J lost 2 bases; unmatched junction nucleotides: 9. The CDR3 runs to 17 residues. The germline V gene has CDR1 SGHVT and CDR2 SQSDAQ. The DNA of the CDR3 is TGTGCCAGCAGCTTAGGGTGCCCAGCGGGGGGCCCCTACGAGCAGTACTTC. Translating it yields CASSLGCPAGGPYEQYF.

The gene calls are TRBV6-1 and TRBJ1-5; unclear D gene. Germline V gene lookup returns CDR1 MNHNS and CDR2 SASEGT. This CDR3 region has 15 residues. The V end lost 0 bases, the J end lost 4 bases, and 10 bases lay between the germline ends. This chain's CDR3 is CASSEARLSNQPQHF. As DNA, the CDR3 is TGTGCCAGCAGTGAAGCCCGACTGAGTAATCAGCCCCAGCATTTT.

The V and J genes are TRBV6-5 and TRBJ1-2; D perhaps matches TRBD1 (6 bases). The CDR3 loop spans 13 amino acids. V was shortened by 4 bases and J by 8 bases, with 14 bases between the two germline ends. The germline gives CDR1 MNHEY, CDR2 SVGAGI. The CDR3 nucleotides are TGTGCCAGCAGTTTCATCAGGGGAGGAGGCTACACCTTC. Translating gives CASSFIRGGGYTF.

The chain is built from TRBV6-1 and TRBJ1-1; D unresolved. Trimming pared 0 bases from V and 5 bases from J, leaving 13 bases between. Germline values: CDR1 MNHNS, CDR2 SASEGT. There are 15 residues in the CDR3. The CDR3 sequence: CASSEANNLRTEAFF. CDR3 bases: TGTGCCAGCAGTGAAGCGAACAACCTAAGAACTGAAGCTTTCTTT.

V and J are TRBV6-1 and TRBJ2-3; 8 bases are shared with TRBD1. The CDR3 has 15 residues. The germline gives CDR1 MNHNS, CDR2 SASEGT. V trimming: 4 bases; J trimming: 0 bases; junction bases outside the gene matches: 3. The CDR3 DNA reads TGTGCCAGCAGTGGGACAGGGACTAGCACAGATACGCAGTATTTT. Its protein product is CASSGTGTSTDTQYF.

The chain employs TRBV5-4 and TRBJ2-7, with D perhaps given as TRBD1 or TRBD2 (5 bases each). The CDR3 contains 14 residues. V dropped 3 bases and J dropped 3 bases, with 13 bases sitting between them. Germline CDR1 SGHNT, CDR2 YYREEE (reference sequence). The chain's CDR3 is CASSSPGPYYEQYF. CDR3 bases: TGTGCCAGCAGCTCCCCGGGACCCTACTACGAGCAGTACTTC.

In DNA form, the CDR3 reads TGTGCCAGCTCACCACCGAACAGGGGGCAGGACAATGAGCAGTTCTTC. It specifies CASSPPNRGQDNEQFF. The chain has TRBV18 and TRBJ2-1; TRBD1 agrees at 9 bases. V shed 0 bases, J shed 5 bases, and the junction held 5 bases outside the gene matches. Germline assignment: CDR1 KGHSH and CDR2 LQKENI. The CDR3 loop spans 16 amino acids.

The chain joins TRBV5-1 to TRBJ1-3; possible D gene TRBD1, 5 bases. Germline-derived CDR1 and CDR2 are SGHRS and YFSETQ. V shed 5 bases and J shed 0 bases, with 12 bases lying between them. This CDR3 comprises 15 residues. The CDR3 here is CASREQAGSGNTIYF. The CDR3 bases are TGCGCCAGCAGAGAACAGGCCGGCTCTGGAAACACCATATATTTT.